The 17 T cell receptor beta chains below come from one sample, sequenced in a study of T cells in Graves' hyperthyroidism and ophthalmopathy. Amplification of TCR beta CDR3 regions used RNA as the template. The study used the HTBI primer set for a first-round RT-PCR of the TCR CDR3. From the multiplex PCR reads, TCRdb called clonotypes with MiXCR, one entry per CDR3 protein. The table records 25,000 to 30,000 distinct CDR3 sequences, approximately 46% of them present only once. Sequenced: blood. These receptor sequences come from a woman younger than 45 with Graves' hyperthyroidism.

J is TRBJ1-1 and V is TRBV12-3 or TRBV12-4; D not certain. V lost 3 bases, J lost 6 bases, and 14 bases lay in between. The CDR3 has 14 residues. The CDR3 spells CASSFPQPRAEAFF. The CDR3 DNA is TGTGCCAGCAGTTTTCCCCAGCCTCGGGCTGAAGCTTTCTTT.

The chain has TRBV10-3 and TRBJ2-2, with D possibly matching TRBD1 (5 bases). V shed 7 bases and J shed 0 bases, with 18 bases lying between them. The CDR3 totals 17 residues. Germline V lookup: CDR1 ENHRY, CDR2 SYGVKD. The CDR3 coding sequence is TGTGCCATCAAAGGGGCAGAAAGGGATCCGAACACCGGGGAGCTGTTTTTT. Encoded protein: CAIKGAERDPNTGELFF.

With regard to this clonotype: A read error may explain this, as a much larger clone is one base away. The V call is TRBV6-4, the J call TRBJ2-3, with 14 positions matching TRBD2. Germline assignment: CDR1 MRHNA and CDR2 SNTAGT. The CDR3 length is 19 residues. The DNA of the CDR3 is TGTGCCAGCAGCGACAGGCGGACTAGCGGGAGGTACCCCACAGAGACGCAGTATTTT. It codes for CASSDRRTSGRYPTETQYF.

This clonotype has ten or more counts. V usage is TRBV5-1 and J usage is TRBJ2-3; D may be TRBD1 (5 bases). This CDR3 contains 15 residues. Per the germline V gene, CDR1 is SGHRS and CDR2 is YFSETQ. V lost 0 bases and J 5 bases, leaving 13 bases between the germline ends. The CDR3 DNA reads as TGCGCCAGCAGCTTGGGGGAAAGGGGTATAGATACGCAGTATTTT. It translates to CASSLGERGIDTQYF.

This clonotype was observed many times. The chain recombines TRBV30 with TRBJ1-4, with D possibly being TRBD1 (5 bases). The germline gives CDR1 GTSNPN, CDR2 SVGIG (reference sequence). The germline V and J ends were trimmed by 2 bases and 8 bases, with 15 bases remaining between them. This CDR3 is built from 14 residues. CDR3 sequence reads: CAWSMSGMEEKLFF. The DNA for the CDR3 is TGTGCCTGGAGTATGTCAGGGATGGAGGAAAAACTGTTTTTT.

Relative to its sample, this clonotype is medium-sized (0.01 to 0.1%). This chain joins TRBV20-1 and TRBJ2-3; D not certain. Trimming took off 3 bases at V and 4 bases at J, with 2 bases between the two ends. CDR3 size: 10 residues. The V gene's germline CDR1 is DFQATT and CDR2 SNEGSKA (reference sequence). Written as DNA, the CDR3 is TGCAGTGCTAGGTCAGATACGCAGTATTTT. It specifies CSARSDTQYF.

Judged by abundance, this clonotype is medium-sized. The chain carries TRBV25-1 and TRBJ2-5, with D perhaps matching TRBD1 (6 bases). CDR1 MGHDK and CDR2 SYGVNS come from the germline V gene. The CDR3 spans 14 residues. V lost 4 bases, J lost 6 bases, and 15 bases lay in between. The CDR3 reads CASSAIDRLKTQYF. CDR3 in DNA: TGTGCCAGCAGTGCGATTGACAGGCTTAAGACCCAGTACTTC.

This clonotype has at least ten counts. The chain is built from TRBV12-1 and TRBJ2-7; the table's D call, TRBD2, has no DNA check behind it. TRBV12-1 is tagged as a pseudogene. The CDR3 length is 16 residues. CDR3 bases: TGTGCCAGCAGTCCCCCAGCGGGAAGGTCCCCACACGAGCAGTACTTC. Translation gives CASSPPAGRSPHEQYF.

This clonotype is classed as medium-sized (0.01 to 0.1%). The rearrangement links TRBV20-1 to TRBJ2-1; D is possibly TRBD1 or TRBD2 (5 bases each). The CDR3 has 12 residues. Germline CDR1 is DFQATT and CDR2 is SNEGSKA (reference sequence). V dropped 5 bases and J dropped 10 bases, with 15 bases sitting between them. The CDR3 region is CSAGGFSDEQFF. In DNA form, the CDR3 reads TGCAGTGCTGGGGGATTTAGCGACGAGCAGTTCTTC.

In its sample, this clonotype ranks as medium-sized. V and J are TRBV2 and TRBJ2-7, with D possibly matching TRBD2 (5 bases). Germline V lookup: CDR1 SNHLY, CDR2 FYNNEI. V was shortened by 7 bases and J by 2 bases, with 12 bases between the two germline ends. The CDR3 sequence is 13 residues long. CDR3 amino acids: CASIEDSPYEQYF. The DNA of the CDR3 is TGTGCCAGCATCGAGGACTCCCCCTACGAGCAGTACTTC.

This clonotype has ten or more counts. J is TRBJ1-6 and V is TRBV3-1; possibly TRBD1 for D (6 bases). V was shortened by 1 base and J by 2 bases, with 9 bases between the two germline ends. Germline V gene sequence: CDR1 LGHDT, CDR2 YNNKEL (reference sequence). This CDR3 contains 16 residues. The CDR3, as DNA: TGTGCCAGCAGCCAAGTACCAGGGGCCTATAATTCACCCCTCCACTTT. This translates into CASSQVPGAYNSPLHF. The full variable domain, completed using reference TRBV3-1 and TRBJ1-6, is DTAVSQTPKYLVTQMGNDKSIKCEQNLGHDTMYWYKQDSKKFLKIMFSYNNKELIINETVPNRFSPKSPDKAHLNLHINSLELGDSAVYFCASSQVPGAYNSPLHFGNGTRLTVT.

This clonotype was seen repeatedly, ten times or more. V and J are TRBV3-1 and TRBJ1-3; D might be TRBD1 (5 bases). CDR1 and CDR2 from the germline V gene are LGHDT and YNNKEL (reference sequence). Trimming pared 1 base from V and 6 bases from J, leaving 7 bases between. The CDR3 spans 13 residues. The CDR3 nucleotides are TGTGCCAGCAGCCAAGGAGGGGAAAACACCATATATTTT. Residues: CASSQGGENTIYF.

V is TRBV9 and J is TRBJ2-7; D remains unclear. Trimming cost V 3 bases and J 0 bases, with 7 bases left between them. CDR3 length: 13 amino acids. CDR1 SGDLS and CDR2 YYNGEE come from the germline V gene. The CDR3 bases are TGTGCCAGCAGCGCTGAACCCTCCTACGAGCAGTACTTC. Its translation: CASSAEPSYEQYF.

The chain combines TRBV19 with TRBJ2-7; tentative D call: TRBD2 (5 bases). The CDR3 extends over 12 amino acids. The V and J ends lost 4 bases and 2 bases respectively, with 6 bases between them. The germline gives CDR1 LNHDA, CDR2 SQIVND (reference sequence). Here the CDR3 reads CASSSGPYEQYF. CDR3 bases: TGTGCCAGTAGTAGCGGGCCCTACGAGCAGTACTTC. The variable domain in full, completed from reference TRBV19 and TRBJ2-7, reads DGGITQSPKYLFRKEGQNVTLSCEQNLNHDAMYWYRQDPGQGLRLIYYSQIVNDFQKGDIAEGYSVSREKKESFPLTVTSAQKNPTAFYLCASSSGPYEQYFGPGTRLTVT.

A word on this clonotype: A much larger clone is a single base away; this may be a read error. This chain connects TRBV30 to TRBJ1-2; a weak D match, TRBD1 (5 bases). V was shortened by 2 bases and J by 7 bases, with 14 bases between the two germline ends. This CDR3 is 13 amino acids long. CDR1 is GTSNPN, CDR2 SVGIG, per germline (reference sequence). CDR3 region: CAWSKGGDSGYTF. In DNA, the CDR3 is TGTGCCTGGAGTAAGGGAGGGGATAGTGGCTACACCTTC.

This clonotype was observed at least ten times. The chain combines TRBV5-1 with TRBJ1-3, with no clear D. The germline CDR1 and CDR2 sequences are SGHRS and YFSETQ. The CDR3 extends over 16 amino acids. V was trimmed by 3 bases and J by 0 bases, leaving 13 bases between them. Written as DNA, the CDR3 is TGCGCCAGCAGCTCGACCCTGGCCAGCTCTGGAAACACCATATATTTT. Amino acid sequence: CASSSTLASSGNTIYF.

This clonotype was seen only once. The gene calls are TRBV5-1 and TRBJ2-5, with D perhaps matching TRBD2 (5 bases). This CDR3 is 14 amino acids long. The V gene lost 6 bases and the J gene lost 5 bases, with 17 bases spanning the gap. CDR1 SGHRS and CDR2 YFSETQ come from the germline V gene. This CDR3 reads CASIEAALGETQYF. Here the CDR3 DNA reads TGCGCCAGCATAGAAGCGGCCCTTGGGGAGACCCAGTACTTC.